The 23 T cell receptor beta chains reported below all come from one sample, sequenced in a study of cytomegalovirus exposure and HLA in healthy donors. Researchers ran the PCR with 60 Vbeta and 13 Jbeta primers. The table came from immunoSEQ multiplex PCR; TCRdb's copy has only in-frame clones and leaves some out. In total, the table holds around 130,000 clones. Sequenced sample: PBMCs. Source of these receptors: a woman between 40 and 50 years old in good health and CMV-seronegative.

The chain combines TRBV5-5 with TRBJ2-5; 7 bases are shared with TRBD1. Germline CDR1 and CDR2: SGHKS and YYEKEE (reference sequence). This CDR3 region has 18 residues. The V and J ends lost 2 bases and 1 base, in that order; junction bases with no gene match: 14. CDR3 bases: TGTGCCAGCAGCTTCCGAGCTCGGACAGGAGGTCTCCAAGAGACCCAGTACTTC. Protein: CASSFRARTGGLQETQYF.

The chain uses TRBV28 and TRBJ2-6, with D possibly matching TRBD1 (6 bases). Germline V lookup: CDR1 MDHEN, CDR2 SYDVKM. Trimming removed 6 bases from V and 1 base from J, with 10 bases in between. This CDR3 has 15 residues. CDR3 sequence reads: CASSFTGSGANVLTF. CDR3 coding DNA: TGTGCCAGCAGCTTCACAGGGTCTGGGGCCAACGTCCTGACTTTC.

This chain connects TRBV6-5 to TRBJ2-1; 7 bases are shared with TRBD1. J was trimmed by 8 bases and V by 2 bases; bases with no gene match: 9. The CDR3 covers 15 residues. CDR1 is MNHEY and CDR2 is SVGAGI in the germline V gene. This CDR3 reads CASSYNYRGSYEQFF. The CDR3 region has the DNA TGTGCCAGCAGTTACAATTACAGGGGCAGCTATGAGCAGTTCTTC.

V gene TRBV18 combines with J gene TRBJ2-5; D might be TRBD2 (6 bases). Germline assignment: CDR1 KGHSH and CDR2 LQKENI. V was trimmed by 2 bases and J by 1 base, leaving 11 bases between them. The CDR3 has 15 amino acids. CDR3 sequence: CASSPNPGVQETQYF. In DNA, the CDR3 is TGTGCCAGCTCACCAAACCCGGGGGTCCAAGAGACCCAGTACTTC.

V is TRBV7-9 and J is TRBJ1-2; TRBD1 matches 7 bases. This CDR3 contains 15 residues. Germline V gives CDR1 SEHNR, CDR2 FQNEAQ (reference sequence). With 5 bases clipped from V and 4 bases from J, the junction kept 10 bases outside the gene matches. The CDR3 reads CASSPAQGGFYGYTF. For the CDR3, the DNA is TGTGCCAGCAGCCCAGCCCAGGGGGGATTCTATGGCTACACCTTC.

CDR3 amino acids: CASSLLGDYGYTF. The CDR3 coding sequence is TGTGCCAGCAGCTTACTCGGGGACTATGGCTACACCTTC. This chain uses TRBV7-8 with TRBJ1-2; D gene ambiguous. The CDR3 is 13 residues long. Trimming left V 2 bases short and J 3 bases short, with 7 bases between. Germline V gene lookup returns CDR1 SGHVS and CDR2 FQNEAQ.

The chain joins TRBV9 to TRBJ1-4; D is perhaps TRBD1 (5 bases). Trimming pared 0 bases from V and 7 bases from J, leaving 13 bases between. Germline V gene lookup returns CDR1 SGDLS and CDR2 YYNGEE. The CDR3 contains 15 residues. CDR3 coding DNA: TGTGCCAGCAGCGTAGGCCCCCAGGGAGGTGAAAAACTGTTTTTT. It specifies CASSVGPQGGEKLFF.

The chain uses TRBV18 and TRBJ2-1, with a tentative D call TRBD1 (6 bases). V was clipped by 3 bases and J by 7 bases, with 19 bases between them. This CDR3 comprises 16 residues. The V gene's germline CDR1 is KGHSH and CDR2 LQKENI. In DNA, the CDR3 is TGTGCCAGCTCACCGTCACAGGGTGAAGGGTCGAATGAGCAGTTCTTC. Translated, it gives CASSPSQGEGSNEQFF.

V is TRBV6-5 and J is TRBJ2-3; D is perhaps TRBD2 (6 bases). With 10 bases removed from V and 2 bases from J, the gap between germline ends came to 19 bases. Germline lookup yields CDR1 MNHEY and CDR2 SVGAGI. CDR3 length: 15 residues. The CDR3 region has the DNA TGTGCCACTTCTAGCGTGGCTAGTTACACAGATACGCAGTATTTT. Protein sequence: CATSSVASYTDTQYF.

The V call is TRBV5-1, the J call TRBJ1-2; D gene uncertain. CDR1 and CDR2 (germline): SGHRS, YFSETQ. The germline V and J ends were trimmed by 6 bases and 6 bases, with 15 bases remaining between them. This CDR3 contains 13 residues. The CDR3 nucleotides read TGCGCCAGCACCCTTGGAGGGAATAATGGCTACACCTTC. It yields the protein CASTLGGNNGYTF.

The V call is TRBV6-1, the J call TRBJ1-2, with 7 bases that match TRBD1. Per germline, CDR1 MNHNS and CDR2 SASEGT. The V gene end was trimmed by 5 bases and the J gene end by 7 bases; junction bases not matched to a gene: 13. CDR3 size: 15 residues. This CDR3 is CASSIGQVGVGGYTF. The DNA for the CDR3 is TGTGCCAGCAGTATTGGACAGGTGGGAGTCGGTGGCTACACCTTC.

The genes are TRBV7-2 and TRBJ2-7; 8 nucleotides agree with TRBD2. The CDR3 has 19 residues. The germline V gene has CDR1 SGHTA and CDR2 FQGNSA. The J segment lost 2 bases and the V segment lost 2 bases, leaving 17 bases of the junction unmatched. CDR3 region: CASSLNPGGASEKTYEQYF. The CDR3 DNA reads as TGTGCCAGCAGCTTAAATCCCGGGGGGGCCTCCGAAAAAACCTACGAGCAGTACTTC.

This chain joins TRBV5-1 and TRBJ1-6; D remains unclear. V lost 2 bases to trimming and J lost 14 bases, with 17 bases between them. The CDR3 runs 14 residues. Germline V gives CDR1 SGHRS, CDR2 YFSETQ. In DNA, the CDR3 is TGCGCCAGCAGCTTTGAGAGCCTGCAAAGTGCCCTCCACTTT. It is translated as CASSFESLQSALHF.

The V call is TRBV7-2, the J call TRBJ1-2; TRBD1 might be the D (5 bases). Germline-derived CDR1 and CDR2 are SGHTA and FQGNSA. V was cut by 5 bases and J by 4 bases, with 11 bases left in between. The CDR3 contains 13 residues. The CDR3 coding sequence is TGTGCCAGCAGCAGGGGCACCTCCTATGGCTACACCTTC. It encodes CASSRGTSYGYTF.

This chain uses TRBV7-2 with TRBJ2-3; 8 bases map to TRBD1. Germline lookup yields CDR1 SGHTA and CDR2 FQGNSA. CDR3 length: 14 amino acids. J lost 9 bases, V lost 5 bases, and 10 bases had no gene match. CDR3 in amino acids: CASSRQGTRGTQYF. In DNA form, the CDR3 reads TGTGCCAGCAGCCGACAGGGGACGCGAGGAACGCAGTATTTT.

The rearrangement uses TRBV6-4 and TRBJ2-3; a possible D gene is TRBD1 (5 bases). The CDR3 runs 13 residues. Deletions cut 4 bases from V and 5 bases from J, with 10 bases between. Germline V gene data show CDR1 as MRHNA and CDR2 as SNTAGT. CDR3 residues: CASSGQGKDTQYF. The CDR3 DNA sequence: TGTGCCAGCAGTGGGCAGGGTAAAGATACGCAGTATTTT.

The CDR3 protein is CASSDDSFTDTQYF. The CDR3 coding sequence is TGTGCCAGTAGTGACGACAGTTTCACAGATACGCAGTATTTT. The chain employs TRBV19 and TRBJ2-3, with D perhaps TRBD1 (5 bases). This CDR3 is built from 14 residues. Germline V gene sequence: CDR1 LNHDA, CDR2 SQIVND (reference sequence). The germline V and J ends were trimmed by 5 bases and 2 bases, with 11 bases remaining between them. Full variable domain (remainder filled in from reference TRBV19 and TRBJ2-3): DGGITQSPKYLFRKEGQNVTLSCEQNLNHDAMYWYRQDPGQGLRLIYYSQIVNDFQKGDIAEGYSVSREKKESFPLTVTSAQKNPTAFYLCASSDDSFTDTQYFGPGTRLTVL.

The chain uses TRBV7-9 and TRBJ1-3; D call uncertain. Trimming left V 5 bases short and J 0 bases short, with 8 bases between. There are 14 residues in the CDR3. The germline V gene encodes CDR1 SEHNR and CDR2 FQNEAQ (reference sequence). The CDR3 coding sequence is TGTGCCAGCAGCCAGGCCCCCTCTGGAAACACCATATATTTT. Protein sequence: CASSQAPSGNTIYF.

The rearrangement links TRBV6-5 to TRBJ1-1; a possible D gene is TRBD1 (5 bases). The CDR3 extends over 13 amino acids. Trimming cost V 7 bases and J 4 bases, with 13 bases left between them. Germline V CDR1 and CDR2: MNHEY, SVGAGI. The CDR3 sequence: CASKITGGTEAFF. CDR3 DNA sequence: TGTGCCAGCAAGATTACCGGGGGCACTGAAGCTTTCTTT.

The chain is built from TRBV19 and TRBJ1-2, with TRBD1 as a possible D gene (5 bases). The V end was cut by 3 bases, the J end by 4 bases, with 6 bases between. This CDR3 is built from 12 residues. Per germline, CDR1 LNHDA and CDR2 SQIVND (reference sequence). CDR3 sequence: CASSMQGYGYTF. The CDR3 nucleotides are TGTGCCAGTAGTATGCAGGGCTATGGCTACACCTTC.

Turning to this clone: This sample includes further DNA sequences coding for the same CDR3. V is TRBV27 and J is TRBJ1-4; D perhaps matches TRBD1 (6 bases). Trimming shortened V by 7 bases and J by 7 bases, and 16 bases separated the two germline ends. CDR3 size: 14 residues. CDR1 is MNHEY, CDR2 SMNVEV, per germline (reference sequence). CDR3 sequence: CASTPHGQREKLFF. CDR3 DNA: TGTGCCAGCACCCCGCACGGACAGCGTGAAAAACTGTTTTTT.

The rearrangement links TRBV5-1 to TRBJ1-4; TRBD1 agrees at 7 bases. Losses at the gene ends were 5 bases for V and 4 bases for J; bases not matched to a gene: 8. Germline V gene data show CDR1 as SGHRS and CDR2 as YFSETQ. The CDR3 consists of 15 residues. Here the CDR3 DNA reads TGCGCCAGCAGGGGATTGGGGACAGTTAATGAAAAACTGTTTTTT. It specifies CASRGLGTVNEKLFF.

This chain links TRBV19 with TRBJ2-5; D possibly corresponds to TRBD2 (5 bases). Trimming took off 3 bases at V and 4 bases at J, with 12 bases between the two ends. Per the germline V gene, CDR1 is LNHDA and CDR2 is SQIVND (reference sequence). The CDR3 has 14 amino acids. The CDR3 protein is CASSITRVGETQYF. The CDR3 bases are TGTGCCAGTAGTATTACGCGGGTGGGAGAGACCCAGTACTTC.